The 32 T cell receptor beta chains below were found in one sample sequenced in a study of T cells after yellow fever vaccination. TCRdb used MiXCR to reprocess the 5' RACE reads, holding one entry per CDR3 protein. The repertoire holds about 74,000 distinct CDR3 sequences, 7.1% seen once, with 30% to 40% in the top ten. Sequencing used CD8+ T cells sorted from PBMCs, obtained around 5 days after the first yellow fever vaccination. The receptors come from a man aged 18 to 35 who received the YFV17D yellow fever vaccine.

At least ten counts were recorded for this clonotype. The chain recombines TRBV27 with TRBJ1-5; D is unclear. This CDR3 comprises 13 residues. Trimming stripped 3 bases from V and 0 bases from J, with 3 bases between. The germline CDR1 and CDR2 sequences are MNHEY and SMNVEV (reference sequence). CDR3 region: CASSLGSNQPQHF. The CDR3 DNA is TGTGCCAGCAGTTTGGGTAGCAATCAGCCCCAGCATTTT.

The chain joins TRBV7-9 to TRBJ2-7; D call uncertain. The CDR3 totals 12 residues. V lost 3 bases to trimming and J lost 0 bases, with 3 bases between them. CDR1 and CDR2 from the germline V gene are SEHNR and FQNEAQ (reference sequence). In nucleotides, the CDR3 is TGTGCCAGCAGCTTTGTCTCCTACGAGCAGTACTTC. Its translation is CASSFVSYEQYF.

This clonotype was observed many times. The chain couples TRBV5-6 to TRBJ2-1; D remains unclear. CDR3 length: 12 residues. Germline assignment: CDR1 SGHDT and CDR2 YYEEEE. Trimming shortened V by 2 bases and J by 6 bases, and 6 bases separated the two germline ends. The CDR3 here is CASSFTLNEQFF. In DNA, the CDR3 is TGTGCCAGCAGCTTCACCCTCAATGAGCAGTTCTTC.

CDR3 nucleotides: TGTGCCAGCTCACCACCGACATCCTACGAGCAGTACGTC. This codes for CASSPPTSYEQYV. This chain links TRBV18 with TRBJ2-7; D is unclear. V lost 0 bases to trimming and J lost 1 base, with 4 bases between them. Germline CDR1 is KGHSH and CDR2 is LQKENI. This CDR3 is 13 amino acids long.

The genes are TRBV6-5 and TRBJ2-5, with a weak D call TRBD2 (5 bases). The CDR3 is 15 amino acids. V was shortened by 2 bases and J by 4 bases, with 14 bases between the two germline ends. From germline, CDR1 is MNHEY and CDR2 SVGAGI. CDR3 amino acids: CASSYGGAWGETQYF. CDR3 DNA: TGTGCCAGCAGTTACGGAGGAGCTTGGGGAGAGACCCAGTACTTC.

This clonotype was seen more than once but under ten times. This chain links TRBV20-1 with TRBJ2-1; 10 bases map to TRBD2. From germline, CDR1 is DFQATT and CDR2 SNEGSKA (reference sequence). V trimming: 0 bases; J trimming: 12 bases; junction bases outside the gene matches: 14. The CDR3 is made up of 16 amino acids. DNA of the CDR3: TGCAGTGCTAGAGATTGGAGCGGGGGGGCCGCGGGGGTGCAGTTCTTC. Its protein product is CSARDWSGGAAGVQFF.

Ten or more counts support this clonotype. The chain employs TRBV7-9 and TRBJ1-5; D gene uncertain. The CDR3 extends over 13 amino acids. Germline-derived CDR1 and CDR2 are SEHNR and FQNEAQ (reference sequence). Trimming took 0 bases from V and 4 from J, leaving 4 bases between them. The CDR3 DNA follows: TGTGCCAGCAGCTTAGCAGCGAATCAGCCCCAGCATTTT. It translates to CASSLAANQPQHF.

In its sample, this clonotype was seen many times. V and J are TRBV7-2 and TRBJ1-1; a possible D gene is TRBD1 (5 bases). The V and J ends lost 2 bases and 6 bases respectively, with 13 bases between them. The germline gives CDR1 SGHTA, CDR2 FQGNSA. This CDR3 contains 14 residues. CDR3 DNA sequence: TGTGCCAGCAGCTTAAAGGCGGCAGGGTCTGAAGCTTTCTTT. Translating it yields CASSLKAAGSEAFF.

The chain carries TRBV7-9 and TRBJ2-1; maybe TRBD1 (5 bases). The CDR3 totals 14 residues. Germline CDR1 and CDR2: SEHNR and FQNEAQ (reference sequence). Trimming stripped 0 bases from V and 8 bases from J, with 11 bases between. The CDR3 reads CASSLARAMDEQFF. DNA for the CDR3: TGTGCCAGCAGCTTAGCCAGGGCTATGGATGAGCAGTTCTTC.

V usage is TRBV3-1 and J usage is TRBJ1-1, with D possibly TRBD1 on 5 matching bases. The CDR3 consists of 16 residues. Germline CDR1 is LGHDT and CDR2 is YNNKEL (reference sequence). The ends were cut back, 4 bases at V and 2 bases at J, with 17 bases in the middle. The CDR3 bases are TGTGCCAGCAGCCTCTGTGGGGGGGGTCCAAACACTGAAGCTTTCTTT. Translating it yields CASSLCGGGPNTEAFF.

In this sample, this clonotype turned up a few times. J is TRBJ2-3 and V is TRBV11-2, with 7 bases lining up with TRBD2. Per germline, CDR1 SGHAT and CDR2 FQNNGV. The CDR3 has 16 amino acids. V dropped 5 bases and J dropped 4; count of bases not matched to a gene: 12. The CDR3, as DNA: TGTGCCAGCAGCCACCAACTAGCGCTCTTAGCAGATACGCAGTATTTT. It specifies CASSHQLALLADTQYF.

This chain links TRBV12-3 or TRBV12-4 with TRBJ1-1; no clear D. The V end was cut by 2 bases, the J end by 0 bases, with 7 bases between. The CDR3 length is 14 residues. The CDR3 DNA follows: TGTGCCAGCAGTTTAACGGTAATGAACACTGAAGCTTTCTTT. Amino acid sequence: CASSLTVMNTEAFF.

CDR3 nucleotide sequence: TGCGCCAGCAGCGACACAGATTCACCCCTCCACTTT. It codes for CASSDTDSPLHF. The V and J genes are TRBV5-1 and TRBJ1-6; no clear D gene. From germline, CDR1 is SGHRS and CDR2 YFSETQ. This CDR3 region has 12 residues. V was pared by 4 bases and J by 8 bases, with 7 bases between.

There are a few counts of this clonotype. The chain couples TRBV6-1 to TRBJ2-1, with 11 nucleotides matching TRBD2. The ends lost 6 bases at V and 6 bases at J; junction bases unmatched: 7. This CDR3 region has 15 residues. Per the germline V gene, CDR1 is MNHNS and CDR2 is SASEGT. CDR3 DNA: TGTGCCAGCAGCCTCCTAGCGGGGGGCCCCAATGAGCAGTTCTTC. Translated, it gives CASSLLAGGPNEQFF.

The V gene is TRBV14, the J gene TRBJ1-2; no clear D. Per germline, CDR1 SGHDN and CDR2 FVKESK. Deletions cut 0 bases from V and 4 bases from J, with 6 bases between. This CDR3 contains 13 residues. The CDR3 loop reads CASSQESPYGYTF. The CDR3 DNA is TGTGCCAGCAGCCAAGAATCTCCCTATGGCTACACCTTC. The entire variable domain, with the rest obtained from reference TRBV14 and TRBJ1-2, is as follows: EAGVTQFPSHSVIEKGQTVTLRCDPISGHDNLYWYRRVMGKEIKFLLHFVKESKQDESGMPNNRFLAERTGGTYSTLKVQPAELEDSGVYFCASSQESPYGYTFGSGTRLTVV.

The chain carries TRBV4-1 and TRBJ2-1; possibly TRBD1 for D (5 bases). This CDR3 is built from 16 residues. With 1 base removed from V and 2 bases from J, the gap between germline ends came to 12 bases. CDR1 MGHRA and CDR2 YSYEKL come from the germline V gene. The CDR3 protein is CASSQGGQGTYNEQFF. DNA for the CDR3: TGCGCCAGCAGCCAAGGTGGGCAGGGAACCTACAATGAGCAGTTCTTC.

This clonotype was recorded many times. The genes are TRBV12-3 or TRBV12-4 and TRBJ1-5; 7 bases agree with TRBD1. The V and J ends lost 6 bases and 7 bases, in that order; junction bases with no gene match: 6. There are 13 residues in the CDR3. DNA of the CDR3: TGTGCCAGCAGCGACAGGGATTACCAGCCCCAGCATTTT. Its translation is CASSDRDYQPQHF.

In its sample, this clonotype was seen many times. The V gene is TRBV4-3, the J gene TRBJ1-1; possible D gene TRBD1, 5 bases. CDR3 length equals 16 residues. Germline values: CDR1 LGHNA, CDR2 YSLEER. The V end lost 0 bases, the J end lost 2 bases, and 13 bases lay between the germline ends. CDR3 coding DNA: TGCGCCAGCAGCCAAGAGAGGGTGGGGGAAAACACTGAAGCTTTCTTT. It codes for CASSQERVGENTEAFF.

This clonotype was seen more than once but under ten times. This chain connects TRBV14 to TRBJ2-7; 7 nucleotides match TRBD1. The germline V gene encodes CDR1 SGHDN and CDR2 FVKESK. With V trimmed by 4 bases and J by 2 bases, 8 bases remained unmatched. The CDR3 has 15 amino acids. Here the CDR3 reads CASSLIGTETYEQYF. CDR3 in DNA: TGTGCCAGCAGCCTCATCGGGACAGAAACCTACGAGCAGTACTTC.

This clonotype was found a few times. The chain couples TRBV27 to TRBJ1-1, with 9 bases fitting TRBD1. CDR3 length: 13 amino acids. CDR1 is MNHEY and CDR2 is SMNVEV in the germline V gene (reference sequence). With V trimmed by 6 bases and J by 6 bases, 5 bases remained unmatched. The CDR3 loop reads CASRLTGGSEAFF. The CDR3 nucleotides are TGTGCCAGCAGACTGACAGGGGGATCTGAAGCTTTCTTT.

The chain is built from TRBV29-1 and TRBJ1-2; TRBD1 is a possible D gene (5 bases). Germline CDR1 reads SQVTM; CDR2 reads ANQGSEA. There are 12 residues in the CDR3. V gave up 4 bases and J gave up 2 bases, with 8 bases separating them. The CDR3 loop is CSVGPGNYGYTF. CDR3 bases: TGCAGCGTTGGCCCAGGGAACTATGGCTACACCTTC.

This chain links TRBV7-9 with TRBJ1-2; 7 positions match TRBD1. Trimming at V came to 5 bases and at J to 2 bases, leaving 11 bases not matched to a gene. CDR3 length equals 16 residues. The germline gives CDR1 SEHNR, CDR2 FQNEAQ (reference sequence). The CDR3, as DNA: TGTGCCAGCAGCATCACCGGGACAGACTTCAACTATGGCTACACCTTC. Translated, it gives CASSITGTDFNYGYTF. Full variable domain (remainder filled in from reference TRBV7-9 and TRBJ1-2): DTGVSQNPRHKITKRGQNVTFRCDPISEHNRLYWYRQTLGQGPEFLTYFQNEAQLEKSRLLSDRFSAERPKGSFSTLEIQRTEQGDSAMYLCASSITGTDFNYGYTFGSGTRLTVV.

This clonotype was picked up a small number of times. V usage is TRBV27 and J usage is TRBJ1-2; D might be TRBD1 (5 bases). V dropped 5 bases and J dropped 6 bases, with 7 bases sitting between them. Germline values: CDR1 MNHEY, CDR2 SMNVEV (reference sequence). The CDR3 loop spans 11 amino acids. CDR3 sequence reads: CASSPGHGYTF. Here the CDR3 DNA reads TGTGCCAGCAGTCCAGGGCATGGCTACACCTTC.

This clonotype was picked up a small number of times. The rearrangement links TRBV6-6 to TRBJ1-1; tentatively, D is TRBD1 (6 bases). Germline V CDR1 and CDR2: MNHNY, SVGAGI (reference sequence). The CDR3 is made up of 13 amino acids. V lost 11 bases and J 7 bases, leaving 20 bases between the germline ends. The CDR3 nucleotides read TGTGCCGCTAGCAGTCACAGGGCGGATGAAGCTTTCTTT. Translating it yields CAASSHRADEAFF.

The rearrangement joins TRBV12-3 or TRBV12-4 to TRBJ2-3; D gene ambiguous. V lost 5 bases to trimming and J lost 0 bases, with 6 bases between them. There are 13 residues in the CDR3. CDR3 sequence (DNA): TGTGCCAGCAGTGTGACAAGCACAGATACGCAGTATTTT. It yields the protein CASSVTSTDTQYF.

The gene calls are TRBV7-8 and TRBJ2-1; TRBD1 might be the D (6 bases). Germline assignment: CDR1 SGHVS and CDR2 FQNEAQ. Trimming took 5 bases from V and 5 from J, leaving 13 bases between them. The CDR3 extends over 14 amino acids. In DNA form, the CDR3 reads TGTGCCAGCAGCCCACGGACAGCTAACAATGAGCAGTTCTTC. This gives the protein CASSPRTANNEQFF.

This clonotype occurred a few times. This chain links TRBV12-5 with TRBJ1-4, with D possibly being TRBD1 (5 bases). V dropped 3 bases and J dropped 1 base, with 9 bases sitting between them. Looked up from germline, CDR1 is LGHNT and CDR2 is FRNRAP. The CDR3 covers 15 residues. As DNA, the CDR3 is TGTGCTAGTGGTTTACGGCAGGGAACTAATGAAAAACTGTTTTTT. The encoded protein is CASGLRQGTNEKLFF. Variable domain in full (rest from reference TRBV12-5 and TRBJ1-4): DARVTQTPRHKVTEMGQEVTMRCQPILGHNTVFWYRQTMMQGLELLAYFRNRAPLDDSGMPKDRFSAEMPDATLATLKIQPSEPRDSAVYFCASGLRQGTNEKLFFGSGTQLSVL.

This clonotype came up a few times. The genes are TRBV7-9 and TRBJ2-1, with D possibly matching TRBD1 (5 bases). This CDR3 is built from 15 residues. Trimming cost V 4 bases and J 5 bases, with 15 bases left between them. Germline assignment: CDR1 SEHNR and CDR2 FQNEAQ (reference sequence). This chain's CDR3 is CASSSPLKGDNEQFF. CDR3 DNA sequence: TGTGCCAGCAGCTCGCCCCTCAAAGGGGACAATGAGCAGTTCTTC.

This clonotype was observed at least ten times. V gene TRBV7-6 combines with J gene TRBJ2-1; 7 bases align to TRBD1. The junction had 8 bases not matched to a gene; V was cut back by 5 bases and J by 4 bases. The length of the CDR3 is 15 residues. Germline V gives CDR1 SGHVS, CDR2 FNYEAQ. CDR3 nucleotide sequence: TGTGCCAGCAGCCGCACAGGGGTGGATTACAATGAGCAGTTCTTC. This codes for CASSRTGVDYNEQFF.

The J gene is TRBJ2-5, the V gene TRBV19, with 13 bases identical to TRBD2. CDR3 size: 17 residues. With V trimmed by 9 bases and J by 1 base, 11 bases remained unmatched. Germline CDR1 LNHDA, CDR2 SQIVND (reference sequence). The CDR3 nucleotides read TGTGCCAGCCAGAGGACTAGCGGGGGAGCTTTCCAAGAGACCCAGTACTTC. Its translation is CASQRTSGGAFQETQYF.

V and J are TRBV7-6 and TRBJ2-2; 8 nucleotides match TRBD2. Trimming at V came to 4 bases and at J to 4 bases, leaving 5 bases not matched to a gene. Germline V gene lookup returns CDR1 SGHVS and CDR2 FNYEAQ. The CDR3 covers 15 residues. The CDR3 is CASSWGGTSTGELFF. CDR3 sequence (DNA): TGTGCCAGCAGCTGGGGGGGGACTAGCACCGGGGAGCTGTTTTTT.

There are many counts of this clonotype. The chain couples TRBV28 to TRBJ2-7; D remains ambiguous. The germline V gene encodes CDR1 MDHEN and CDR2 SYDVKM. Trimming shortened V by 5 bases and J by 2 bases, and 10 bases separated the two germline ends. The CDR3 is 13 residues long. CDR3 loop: CASSVPGPYEQYF. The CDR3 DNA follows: TGTGCCAGCAGTGTCCCGGGCCCCTACGAGCAGTACTTC. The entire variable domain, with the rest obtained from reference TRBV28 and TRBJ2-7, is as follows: DVKVTQSSRYLVKRTGEKVFLECVQDMDHENMFWYRQDPGLGLRLIYFSYDVKMKEKGDIPEGYSVSREKKERFSLILESASTNQTSMYLCASSVPGPYEQYFGPGTRLTVT.